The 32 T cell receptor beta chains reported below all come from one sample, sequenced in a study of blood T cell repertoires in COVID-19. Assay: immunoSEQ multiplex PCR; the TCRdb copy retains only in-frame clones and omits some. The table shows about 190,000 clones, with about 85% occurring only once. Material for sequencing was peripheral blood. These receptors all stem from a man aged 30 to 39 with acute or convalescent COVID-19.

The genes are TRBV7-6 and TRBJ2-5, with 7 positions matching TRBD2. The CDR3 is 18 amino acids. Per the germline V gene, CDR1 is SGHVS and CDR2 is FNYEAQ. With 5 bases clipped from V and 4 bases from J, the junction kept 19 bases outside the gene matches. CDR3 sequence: CASSPRRGTREVGETQYF. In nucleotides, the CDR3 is TGTGCCAGCAGCCCCCGGCGGGGGACCAGGGAAGTCGGAGAGACCCAGTACTTC.

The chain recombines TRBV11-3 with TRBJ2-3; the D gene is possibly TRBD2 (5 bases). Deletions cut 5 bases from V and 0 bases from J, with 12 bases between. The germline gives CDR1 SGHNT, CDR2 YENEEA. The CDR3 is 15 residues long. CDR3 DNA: TGTGCCAGCAGCGAGGGAGCTAGCAGCACAGATACGCAGTATTTT. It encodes CASSEGASSTDTQYF.

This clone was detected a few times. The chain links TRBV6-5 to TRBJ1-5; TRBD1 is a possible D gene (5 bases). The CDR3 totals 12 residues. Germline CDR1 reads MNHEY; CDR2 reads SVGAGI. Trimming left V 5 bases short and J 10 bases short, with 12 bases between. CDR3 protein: CASSRPRGPQHF. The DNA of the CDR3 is TGTGCCAGCAGTCGTCCTAGGGGACCCCAGCATTTT.

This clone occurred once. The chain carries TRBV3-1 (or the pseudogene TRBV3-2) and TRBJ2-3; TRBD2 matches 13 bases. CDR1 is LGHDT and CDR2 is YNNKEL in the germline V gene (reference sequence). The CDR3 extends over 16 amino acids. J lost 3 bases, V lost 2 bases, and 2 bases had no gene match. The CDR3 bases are TGTGCCAGCAGCCAATTACTAGCGGGGGGGACAGATACGCAGTATTTT. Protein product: CASSQLLAGGTDTQYF.

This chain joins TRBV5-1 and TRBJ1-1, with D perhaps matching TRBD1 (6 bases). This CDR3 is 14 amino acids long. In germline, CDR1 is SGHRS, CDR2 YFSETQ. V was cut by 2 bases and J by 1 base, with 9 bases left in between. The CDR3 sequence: CASSFPDRNTEAFF. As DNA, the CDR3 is TGCGCCAGCAGCTTCCCGGACAGGAACACTGAAGCTTTCTTT.

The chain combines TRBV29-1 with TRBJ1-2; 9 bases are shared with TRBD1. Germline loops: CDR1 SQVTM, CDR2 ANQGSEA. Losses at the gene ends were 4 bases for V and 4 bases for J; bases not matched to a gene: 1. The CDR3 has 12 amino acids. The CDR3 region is CSVAGQGYGYTF. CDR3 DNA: TGCAGCGTTGCGGGACAGGGCTATGGCTACACCTTC.

CDR3 sequence reads: CASSPWTAPNEKLFF. The CDR3 DNA reads as TGTGCCAGCAGTCCCTGGACTGCTCCCAATGAAAAACTGTTTTTT. V gene TRBV27 combines with J gene TRBJ1-4; D unclear. From germline, CDR1 is MNHEY and CDR2 SMNVEV (reference sequence). This CDR3 is built from 15 residues. Between the trimmed V and J ends, which lost 5 bases and 5 bases, there was a span of 15 bases.

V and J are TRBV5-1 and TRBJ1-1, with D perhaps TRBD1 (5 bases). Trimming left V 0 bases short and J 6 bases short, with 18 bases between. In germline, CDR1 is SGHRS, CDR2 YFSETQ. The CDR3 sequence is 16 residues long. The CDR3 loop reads CASSLVAGKDLAEAFF. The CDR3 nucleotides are TGCGCCAGCAGCTTGGTTGCAGGGAAAGATTTGGCTGAAGCTTTCTTT.

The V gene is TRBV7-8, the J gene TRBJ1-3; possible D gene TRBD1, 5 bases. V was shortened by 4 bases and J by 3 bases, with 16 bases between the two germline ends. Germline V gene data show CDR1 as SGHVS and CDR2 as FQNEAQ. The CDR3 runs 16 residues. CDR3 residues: CASSSSGTVHGNTIYF. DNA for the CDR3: TGTGCCAGCAGCTCCTCCGGGACTGTTCATGGAAACACCATATATTTT. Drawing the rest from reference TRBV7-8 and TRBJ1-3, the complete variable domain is GAGVSQSPRYKVAKRGQDVALRCDPISGHVSLFWYQQALGQGPEFLTYFQNEAQLDKSGLPSDRFFAERPEGSVSTLKIQRTQQEDSAVYLCASSSSGTVHGNTIYFGEGSWLTVV.

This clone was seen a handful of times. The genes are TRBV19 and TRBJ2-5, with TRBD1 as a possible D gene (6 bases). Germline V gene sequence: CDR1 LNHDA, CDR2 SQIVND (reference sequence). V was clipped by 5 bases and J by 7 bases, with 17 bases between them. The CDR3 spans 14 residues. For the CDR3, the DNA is TGTGCCAGTAGTCCAACAGGGATGGAAGGGACCCAGTACTTC. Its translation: CASSPTGMEGTQYF.

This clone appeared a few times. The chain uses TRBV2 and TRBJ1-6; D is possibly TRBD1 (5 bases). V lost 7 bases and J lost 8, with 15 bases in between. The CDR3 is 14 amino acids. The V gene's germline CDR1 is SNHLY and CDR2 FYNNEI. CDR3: CASINQGRYSPLHF. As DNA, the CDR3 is TGTGCCAGCATCAATCAGGGCCGTTATTCACCCCTCCACTTT.

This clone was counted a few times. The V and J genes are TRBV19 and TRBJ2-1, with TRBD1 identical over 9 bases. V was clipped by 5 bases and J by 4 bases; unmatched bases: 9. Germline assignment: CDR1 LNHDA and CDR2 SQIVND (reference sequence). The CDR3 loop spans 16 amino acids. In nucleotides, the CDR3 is TGTGCCAGTAGTTTAACCGGGACAGGGTCTTACAATGAGCAGTTCTTC. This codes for CASSLTGTGSYNEQFF.

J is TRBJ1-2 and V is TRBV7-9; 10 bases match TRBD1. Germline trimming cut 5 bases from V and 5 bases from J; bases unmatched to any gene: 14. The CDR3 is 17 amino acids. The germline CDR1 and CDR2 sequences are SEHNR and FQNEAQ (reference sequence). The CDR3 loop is CASSQPGQGILSYGYTF. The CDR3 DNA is TGTGCCAGCAGCCAACCGGGACAGGGGATACTATCTTATGGCTACACCTTC.

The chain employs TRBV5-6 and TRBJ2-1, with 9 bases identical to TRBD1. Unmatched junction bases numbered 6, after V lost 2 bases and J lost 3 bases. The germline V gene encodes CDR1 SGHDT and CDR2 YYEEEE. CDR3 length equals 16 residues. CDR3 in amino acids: CASSLLGQGFYNEQFF. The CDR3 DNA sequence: TGTGCCAGCAGCTTACTTGGACAGGGGTTCTACAATGAGCAGTTCTTC.

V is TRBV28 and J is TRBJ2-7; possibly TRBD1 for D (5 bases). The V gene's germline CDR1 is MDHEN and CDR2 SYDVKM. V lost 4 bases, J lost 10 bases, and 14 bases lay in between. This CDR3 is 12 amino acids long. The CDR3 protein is CASSSPMGPQYF. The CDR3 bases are TGTGCCAGCAGTTCCCCCATGGGGCCCCAGTACTTC.

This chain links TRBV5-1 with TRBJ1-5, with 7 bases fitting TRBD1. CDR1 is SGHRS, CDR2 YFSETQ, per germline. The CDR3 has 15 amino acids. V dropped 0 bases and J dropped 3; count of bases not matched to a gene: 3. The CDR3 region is CASSLDRGDNQPQHF. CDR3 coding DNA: TGCGCCAGCAGCTTGGACAGGGGAGACAATCAGCCCCAGCATTTT.

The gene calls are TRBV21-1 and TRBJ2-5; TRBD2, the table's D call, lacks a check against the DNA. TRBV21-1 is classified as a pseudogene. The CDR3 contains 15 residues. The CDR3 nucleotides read TGTGCCAGCACTAGCCCCCCCCCTTCGACTCAGAACCAGTACTTC. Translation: CASTSPPPSTQNQYF.

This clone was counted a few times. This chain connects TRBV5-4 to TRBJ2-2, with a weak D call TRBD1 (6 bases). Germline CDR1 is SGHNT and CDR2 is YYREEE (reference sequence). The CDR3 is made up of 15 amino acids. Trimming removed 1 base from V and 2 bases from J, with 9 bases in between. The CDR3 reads CASSLTGPNTGELFF. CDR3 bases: TGTGCCAGCAGCTTGACAGGGCCCAACACCGGGGAGCTGTTTTTT.

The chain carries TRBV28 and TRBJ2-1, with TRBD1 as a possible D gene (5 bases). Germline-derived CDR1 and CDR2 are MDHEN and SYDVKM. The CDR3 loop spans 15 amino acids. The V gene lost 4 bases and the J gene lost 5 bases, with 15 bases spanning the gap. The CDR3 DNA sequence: TGTGCCAGCAGTTCAGCAGGTCTCAGGGACAATGAGCAGTTCTTC. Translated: CASSSAGLRDNEQFF.

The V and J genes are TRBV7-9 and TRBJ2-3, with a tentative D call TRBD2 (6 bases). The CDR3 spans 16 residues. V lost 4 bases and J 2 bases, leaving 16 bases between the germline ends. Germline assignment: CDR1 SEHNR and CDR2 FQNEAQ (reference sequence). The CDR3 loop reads CASSSTSGFTTDTQYF. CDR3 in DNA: TGTGCCAGCAGCTCGACGAGCGGGTTTACCACAGATACGCAGTATTTT.

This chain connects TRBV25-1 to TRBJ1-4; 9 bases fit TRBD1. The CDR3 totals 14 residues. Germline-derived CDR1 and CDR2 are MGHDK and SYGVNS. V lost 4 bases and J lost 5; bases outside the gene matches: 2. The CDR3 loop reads CASSGDRENEKLFF. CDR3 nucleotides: TGTGCCAGCAGTGGGGACAGGGAGAATGAAAAACTGTTTTTT. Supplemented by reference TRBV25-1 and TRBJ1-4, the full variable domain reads EADIYQTPRYLVIGTGKKITLECSQTMGHDKMYWYQQDPGMELHLIHYSYGVNSTEKGDLSSESTVSRIRTEHFPLTLESARPSHTSQYLCASSGDRENEKLFFGSGTQLSVL.

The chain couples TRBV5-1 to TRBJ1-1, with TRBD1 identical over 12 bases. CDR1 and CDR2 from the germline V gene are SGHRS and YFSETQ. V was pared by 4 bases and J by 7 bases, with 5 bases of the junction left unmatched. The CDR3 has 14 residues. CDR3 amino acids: CASSTGTGGYEAFF. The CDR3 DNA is TGCGCCAGCAGCACCGGGACAGGGGGCTATGAAGCTTTCTTT.

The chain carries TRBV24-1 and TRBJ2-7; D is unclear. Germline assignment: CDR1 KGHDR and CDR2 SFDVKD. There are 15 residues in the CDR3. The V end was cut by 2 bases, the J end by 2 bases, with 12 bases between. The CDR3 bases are TGTGCCACCAGTGATTGGAGTGGCACTACCTACGAGCAGTACTTC. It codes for CATSDWSGTTYEQYF.

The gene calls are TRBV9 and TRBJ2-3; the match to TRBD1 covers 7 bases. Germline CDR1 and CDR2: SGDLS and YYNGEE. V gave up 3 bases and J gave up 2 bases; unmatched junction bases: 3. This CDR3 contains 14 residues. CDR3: CASSEGQTTDTQYF. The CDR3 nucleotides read TGTGCCAGCAGCGAGGGACAGACCACAGATACGCAGTATTTT.

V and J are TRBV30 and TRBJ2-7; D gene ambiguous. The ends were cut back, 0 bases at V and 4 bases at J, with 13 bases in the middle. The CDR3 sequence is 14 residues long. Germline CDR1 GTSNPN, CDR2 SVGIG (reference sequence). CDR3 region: CAWSVPVHSYEQYF. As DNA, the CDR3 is TGTGCCTGGAGTGTACCCGTCCACAGTTACGAGCAGTACTTC.

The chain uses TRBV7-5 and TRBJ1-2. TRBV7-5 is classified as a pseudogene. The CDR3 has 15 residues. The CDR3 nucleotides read TGTGCCAGAAGCAACCCAACTCCGAACTGGTATGGCTACACCTTC. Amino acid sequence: CARSNPTPNWYGYTF.

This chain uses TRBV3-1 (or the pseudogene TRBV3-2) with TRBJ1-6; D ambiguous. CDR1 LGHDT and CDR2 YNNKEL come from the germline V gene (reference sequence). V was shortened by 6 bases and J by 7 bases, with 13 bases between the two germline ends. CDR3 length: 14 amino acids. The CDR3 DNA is TGTGCCAGCAGACCTCTCGGGGAGAATTCACCCCTCCACTTT. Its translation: CASRPLGENSPLHF.

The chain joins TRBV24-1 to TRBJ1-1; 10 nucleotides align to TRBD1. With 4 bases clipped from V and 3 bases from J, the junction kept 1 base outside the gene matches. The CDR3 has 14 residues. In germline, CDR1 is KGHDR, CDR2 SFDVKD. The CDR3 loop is CATSDGQGDTEAFF. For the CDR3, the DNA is TGTGCCACCAGTGACGGACAGGGGGACACTGAAGCTTTCTTT.

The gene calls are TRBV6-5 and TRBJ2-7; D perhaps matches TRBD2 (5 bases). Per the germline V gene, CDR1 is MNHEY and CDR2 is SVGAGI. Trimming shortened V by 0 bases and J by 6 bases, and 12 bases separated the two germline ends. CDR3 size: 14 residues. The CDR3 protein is CASSYSSGLSEQYF. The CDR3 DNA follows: TGTGCCAGCAGTTACTCGTCCGGACTGAGCGAGCAGTACTTC.

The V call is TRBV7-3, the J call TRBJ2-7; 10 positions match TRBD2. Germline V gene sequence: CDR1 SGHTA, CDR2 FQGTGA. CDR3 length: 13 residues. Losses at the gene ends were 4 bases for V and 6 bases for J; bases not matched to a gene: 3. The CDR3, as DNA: TGTGCCAGCAGCTCGGGACTAGCGCGCGAGCAGTACTTC. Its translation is CASSSGLAREQYF.

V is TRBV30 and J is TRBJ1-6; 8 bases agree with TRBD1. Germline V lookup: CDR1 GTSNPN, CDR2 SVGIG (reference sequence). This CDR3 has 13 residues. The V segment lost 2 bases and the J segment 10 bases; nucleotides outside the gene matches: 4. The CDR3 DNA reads TGTGCCTGGAGTCCCCAGGGGGCGTCACCCCTCCACTTT. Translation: CAWSPQGASPLHF. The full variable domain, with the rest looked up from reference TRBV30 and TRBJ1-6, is SQTIHQWPATLVQPVGSPLSLECTVEGTSNPNLYWYRQAAGRGLQLLFYSVGIGQISSEVPQNLSASRPQDRQFILSSKKLLLSDSGFYLCAWSPQGASPLHFGNGTRLTVT.

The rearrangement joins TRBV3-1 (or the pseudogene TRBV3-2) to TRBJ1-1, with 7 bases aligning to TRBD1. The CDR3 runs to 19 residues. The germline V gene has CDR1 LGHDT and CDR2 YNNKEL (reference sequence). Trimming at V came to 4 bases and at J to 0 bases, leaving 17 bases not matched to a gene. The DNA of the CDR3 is TGTGCCAGCAGCCCTAAAGGTGCTGGGAACAGGGGTTTGAACACTGAAGCTTTCTTT. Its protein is CASSPKGAGNRGLNTEAFF.